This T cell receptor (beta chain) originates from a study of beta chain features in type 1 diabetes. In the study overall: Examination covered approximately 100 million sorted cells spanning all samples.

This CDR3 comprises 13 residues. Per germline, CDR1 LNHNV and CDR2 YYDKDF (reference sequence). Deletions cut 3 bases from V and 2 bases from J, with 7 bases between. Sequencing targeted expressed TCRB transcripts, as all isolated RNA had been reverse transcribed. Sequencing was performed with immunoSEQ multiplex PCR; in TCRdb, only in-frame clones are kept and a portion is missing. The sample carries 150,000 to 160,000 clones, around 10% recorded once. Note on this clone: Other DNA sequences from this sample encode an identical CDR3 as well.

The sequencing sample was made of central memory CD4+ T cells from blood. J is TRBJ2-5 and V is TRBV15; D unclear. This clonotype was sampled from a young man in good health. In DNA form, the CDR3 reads TGTGCCACCAGCAGGGACGGGCAAGAGACCCAGTACTTC. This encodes CATSRDGQETQYF.